Listed below are T cell receptor beta chains from one sample, sequenced in a study of T cells in narcolepsy. Clones were read by immunoSEQ multiplex PCR, and TCRdb kept only the in-frame ones, dropping some. There are under 30,000 clones in the sample; more than 75% occur only once, and around 3.1% lies in the top ten. Sample: CD45RA- memory CD4+ T cells from PBMCs. The receptor source for this set is a human donor with narcolepsy. The CDR3 runs from the conserved cysteine through the conserved F or W. A D gene is named only where the DNA matches it firmly. For some rows the clone size is stated as once, few or many, or as a class when expanded; others skip it.

j_call,clone_size,d_call,v_call,cdr3_nt,cdr3_aa
TRBJ1-2,NA,NA,TRBV6-5,TGTGCCAGCAGTGCTGGGGGGTATGGCTACACCTTC,CASSAGGYGYTF
TRBJ2-2,NA,NA,TRBV5-6,TGTGCCAGCAGCTATGGAGTCTGGGGAGGTACCGGGGAGCTGTTTTTT,CASSYGVWGGTGELFF
TRBJ2-7,few,TRBD2,TRBV5-4,TGTGCCAGCAGCTCAGCGGGGGTACCCTACGAGCAGTACTTC,CASSSAGVPYEQYF
TRBJ1-4,NA,NA,TRBV6-1,TGTGCCAGCAGTGAACCGACAGATAAGAATGAAAAACTGTTTTTT,CASSEPTDKNEKLFF
TRBJ2-3,NA,TRBD1,TRBV10-1,TGCGCCAGCAGTGAAGGGGGCGGTACGCAGTATTTT,CASSEGGGTQYF
TRBJ2-7,NA,TRBD1,TRBV27,TGTGCCAGCTGCCGACAGGGGTGCTACGAGCAGTACTTC,CASCRQGCYEQYF
TRBJ2-7,once,TRBD1,TRBV29-1,TGCAGCGTTGCCAAGTCTGACAGGGGAGGCGAGCAGTACTTC,CSVAKSDRGGEQYF
TRBJ2-3,NA,NA,TRBV6-5,TGTGCCAGCAGTCTACGGGACTTCACAGATATGCAGTATTTT,CASSLRDFTDMQYF
TRBJ1-3,NA,TRBD1,TRBV6-5,TGTGCCAGCAGTCGACGGACAGGGGGAAACACCATATATTTT,CASSRRTGGNTIYF
TRBJ1-1,once,TRBD1,TRBV6-5,TGTGCCAGCAGTGAAGGGCAGGGGGCTCCTGAAGCTTTCTTT,CASSEGQGAPEAFF
TRBJ2-3,NA,NA,TRBV10-2,TGCGCCAGCAGAACAGGGTTCGGAGGGACAGATACGCAGTATTTT,CASRTGFGGTDTQYF
TRBJ2-5,once,NA,TRBV6-6,TGTGCCAGCAGCGGTCAACAAGAGACCCAGTACTTC,CASSGQQETQYF
TRBJ1-6,NA,NA,TRBV5-6,TGTGCCAGCAGCCCTCTCGGGGGATCCTATAATTCACCCCTCCACTTT,CASSPLGGSYNSPLHF
TRBJ1-1,few,NA,TRBV6-6,TGTGCCAGCAGTCGTCAGGAGAACACTGAAGCTTTCTTT,CASSRQENTEAFF
TRBJ2-3,NA,NA,TRBV4-1,TGTGCCAGCAGCCAAGATGCGGCTTCCGATACAGATACGCAGTATTTT,CASSQDAASDTDTQYF
TRBJ2-1,NA,TRBD2,TRBV2,TGTGCCAGCAAGGTCGGGGGGGGCTACAATGAGCAGTTCTTC,CASKVGGGYNEQFF
TRBJ1-1,NA,NA,TRBV11-1,TGTGCCAGCAGCTCAACGTTCGGGAGCACTGAAGCTTTCTTT,CASSSTFGSTEAFF
TRBJ2-7,NA,TRBD1,TRBV18,TGTGCCAGCTCACCGGGACAGGGATCCGAGCAGTACTTC,CASSPGQGSEQYF
TRBJ1-3,NA,NA,TRBV27,TGTGCCAGCAGTTTTAATGGAAACACCATATATTTT,CASSFNGNTIYF
TRBJ2-1,NA,TRBD1,TRBV25-1,TGTGCCAGCAGTACCGGACAGGGTAACAATGAGCAGTTCTTC,CASSTGQGNNEQFF
TRBJ1-3,NA,NA,TRBV6-5,TGTGCCAGCAGTGTCGGGGCCTCTGGAAACACCATATATTTT,CASSVGASGNTIYF
TRBJ2-7,NA,TRBD1,TRBV28,TGTGCCAGCAGTTTATGGGGGACAGGGGGTTACGAGCAGTACTTC,CASSLWGTGGYEQYF
TRBJ2-5,NA,NA,TRBV5-1,TGCGCCAGCCGGGGAGGGCAGGGGGCTGTGGAGACCCAGTACTTC,CASRGGQGAVETQYF
TRBJ2-2,NA,NA,TRBV7-7,TGTGCCAGCAGCCGACTAGGAGGGCCGGAGGGTGGGGAGCTGTTTTTT,CASSRLGGPEGGELFF
TRBJ2-7,NA,NA,TRBV5-6,TGTGCCAGCAGCAGGGAGGGGGGATCCACCTACGAGCAGTACTTC,CASSREGGSTYEQYF
TRBJ1-2,NA,TRBD1,TRBV2,TGTGCCAGCGGGGCCAGGACAGGCCACTATGGCTACACCTTC,CASGARTGHYGYTF
TRBJ2-5,NA,TRBD2,TRBV18,TGTGCCAGCTCACCACAGCTAGCGGGGGGAGAGACCCAGTACTTC,CASSPQLAGGETQYF
TRBJ1-2,NA,NA,TRBV30,TGTGCCTGGAGTGTACGGGGGGGAATTAACTATGGCTACACCTTC,CAWSVRGGINYGYTF
TRBJ2-2,NA,NA,TRBV5-6,TGTGCCAGCAGCCCGTGGGGGGCGCTAGGAACCGGGGAGCTGTTTTTT,CASSPWGALGTGELFF
TRBJ2-2,NA,NA,TRBV5-1,TGCGCCAGCAGCTTCCAGTCCGGGACAAAGAACACCGGGGAGCTGTTTTTT,CASSFQSGTKNTGELFF
TRBJ1-3,NA,NA,TRBV5-6,TGTGCCAGCAGCCGGCTCGTGGCAGTCCGCTCTGGAAACACCATATATTTT,CASSRLVAVRSGNTIYF
TRBJ1-2,NA,NA,TRBV6-5,TGTGCCAGCAGCCTCGGGACGGCTAACTATGGCTACACCTTC,CASSLGTANYGYTF
TRBJ1-1,NA,NA,TRBV4-2,TGTGCCAGCAGCCAAGATGAAAGGGGGACTGAAGCTTTCTTT,CASSQDERGTEAFF
TRBJ1-1,NA,TRBD1,TRBV7-9,TGTGCCAGCAGCTTAGCTCCAGGGGGATACACTGAAGCTTTCTTT,CASSLAPGGYTEAFF
TRBJ2-3,NA,NA,TRBV19,TGTGCCAGTAGTCCTCGATGGGATAGCACAGATACGCAGTATTTT,CASSPRWDSTDTQYF
TRBJ2-5,NA,TRBD2,TRBV29-1,TGCAGCGTTGCGGCGGGGGGGCTTGAGACCCAGTACTTC,CSVAAGGLETQYF
TRBJ2-3,NA,TRBD1,TRBV6-1,TGTGCCAGCAGCTGGGGACAGCCGAGCACAGATACGCAGTATTTT,CASSWGQPSTDTQYF
TRBJ1-2,NA,TRBD1,TRBV7-4,TGTGCCAGCAGCCCCGACAGGGTAGGCTACACCTTC,CASSPDRVGYTF
TRBJ2-5,NA,NA,TRBV29-1,TGCAGCGTTGCTGAGATACGTGGAGAGACCCAGTACTTC,CSVAEIRGETQYF
TRBJ2-1,NA,NA,TRBV10-1,TGCGCCAGCAGTGAGCGAAGCAATGAGCAGTTCTTC,CASSERSNEQFF
TRBJ2-7,NA,TRBD2,TRBV6-5,TGTGCCAGCAGACCCCCTAGCGGGGGGGCCTACGAGCAGTACTTC,CASRPPSGGAYEQYF
TRBJ2-3,NA,TRBD2,TRBV7-2,TGTGCCAGCAGCTCGCGGGGGGGGATCACAGATACGCAGTATTTT,CASSSRGGITDTQYF
TRBJ1-1,NA,NA,TRBV11-2,TGTGCCAGCAGCTTAGATTGGGGGGGGTCGAACACTGAAGCTTTCTTT,CASSLDWGGSNTEAFF
TRBJ2-7,few,NA,TRBV5-1,TGCGCCAGCAGCCGCGGACGACTAGGCCTAACCTACGAGCAGTACTTC,CASSRGRLGLTYEQYF
TRBJ2-2,NA,TRBD1,TRBV10-1,TGCGCCAGCAGGGGACAGCCGAACACCGGGGAGCTGTTTTTT,CASRGQPNTGELFF
TRBJ1-2,NA,TRBD1,TRBV19,TGTGCCGTAATCGACAGGGAGGACTATGGCTACACCTTC,CAVIDREDYGYTF
TRBJ2-3,NA,TRBD2,TRBV10-2,TGCGCCAGCAGGCGGTATAGCGGGGGGCAAGGGTTTGGCACAGATACGCAGTATTTT,CASRRYSGGQGFGTDTQYF
TRBJ2-7,few,TRBD1,TRBV18,TGTGCCAGCTCACCACCGGACAGGACACAGTACTTC,CASSPPDRTQYF
TRBJ1-5,NA,NA,TRBV4-1,TGCGCCAGCAGCGGGGGGGCCCTAGTTGCGGGCAATCAGCCCCAGCATTTT,CASSGGALVAGNQPQHF
TRBJ1-2,once,NA,TRBV4-2,TGTGCCAGCAGCCCTCAGGACGGCTATGGCTACACCTTC,CASSPQDGYGYTF
TRBJ1-1,NA,TRBD1,TRBV30,TGTGCCTGGAGTAAAGTGACAGGGGGCAATTCGTACACTGAAGCTTTCTTT,CAWSKVTGGNSYTEAFF
TRBJ1-2,NA,NA,TRBV7-8,TGTGCCAGCAGCTTAGCGCAGGGTTATTATGGCTACACCTTC,CASSLAQGYYGYTF
TRBJ1-1,NA,NA,TRBV7-2,TGTGCCAGCAGCCCGAGGGGCTATGCGAACACTGAAGCTTTCTTT,CASSPRGYANTEAFF
TRBJ2-1,NA,TRBD2,TRBV7-2,TGTGCCAGCAGCTTAAGGCTAGCGGGGGGCGTAGATGAGCAGTTCTTC,CASSLRLAGGVDEQFF
TRBJ2-3,NA,NA,TRBV11-2,TGTGCCAGCAGCTTGACGGACAGTATCACAGATACGCAGTATTTT,CASSLTDSITDTQYF
TRBJ2-2,few,NA,TRBV27,TGTGCCAGCAGAAGGAGGGCGGGGTTTGAGGCCGGGGAGCTGTTTTTT,CASRRRAGFEAGELFF
TRBJ1-2,once,NA,TRBV11-2,TGTGCCAGCAGCTTAGCTGTGACGGGCTACACCTTC,CASSLAVTGYTF
TRBJ1-1,NA,TRBD1,TRBV28,TGTGCCAGCAGTCCCGGGACAGGGTTGGGCACTGAAGCTTTCTTT,CASSPGTGLGTEAFF
TRBJ1-1,NA,NA,TRBV4-1,TGCGCCAGCAGCCAAGCCCCTGGGATGAACACTGAAGCTTTCTTT,CASSQAPGMNTEAFF